Following are 30 T cell receptor beta chains from one sample sequenced in a study of PD-L1 blockade in urothelial cancer. The protocol was immunoSEQ multiplex PCR, while the TCRdb copy is restricted to in-frame clones and leaves out a portion. The repertoire holds roughly 130,000 clones, roughly 83% seen once, with roughly 3.2% in the top ten. Time point given: pretreatment peripheral blood. Material: PBMCs, obtained around atezolizumab (anti-PD-L1) treatment. The source is a man in his fifties with urothelial cancer.

J is TRBJ1-5 and V is TRBV28; no clear D. The germline V gene has CDR1 MDHEN and CDR2 SYDVKM. V lost 4 bases and J 0 bases, leaving 13 bases between the germline ends. The CDR3 extends over 16 amino acids. This CDR3 reads CASSSPSSDSNQPQHF. The DNA of the CDR3 is TGTGCCAGCAGTTCCCCGTCGAGTGATAGCAATCAGCCCCAGCATTTT.

The chain links TRBV7-9 to TRBJ2-1, with TRBD2 as a possible D gene (6 bases). Germline CDR1 and CDR2: SEHNR and FQNEAQ (reference sequence). The CDR3 runs to 17 residues. V was clipped by 4 bases and J by 4 bases, with 20 bases between them. The DNA for the CDR3 is TGTGCCAGCAGCTCCCAGTATGGAGGACTAATTTACAATGAGCAGTTCTTC. The encoded protein is CASSSQYGGLIYNEQFF.

This chain joins TRBV18 and TRBJ2-5, with D uncertain. This CDR3 is 13 amino acids long. The ends were cut back, 4 bases at V and 4 bases at J, with 10 bases in the middle. CDR1 is KGHSH, CDR2 LQKENI, per germline. CDR3 bases: TGTGCCAGCTCACGAACGTACGGAGAGACCCAGTACTTC. This sequence encodes CASSRTYGETQYF.

J is TRBJ1-4 and V is TRBV4-2; 7 bases agree with TRBD1. This CDR3 is 14 amino acids long. V dropped 8 bases and J dropped 7; count of bases not matched to a gene: 10. Per germline, CDR1 LGHNA and CDR2 YNFKEQ. CDR3 coding DNA: TGTGCCAGCGCCCACGGGACAGACCCTGAAAAACTGTTTTTT. Translated: CASAHGTDPEKLFF.

This clone was observed a handful of times. The chain has TRBV4-1 and TRBJ2-1; 7 bases map to TRBD2. J lost 5 bases, V lost 4 bases, and 5 bases had no gene match. Germline-derived CDR1 and CDR2 are MGHRA and YSYEKL. The CDR3 runs 14 residues. CDR3 protein: CASSRGGRDNEQFF. The CDR3 DNA reads TGCGCCAGCAGCCGTGGAGGGAGGGACAATGAGCAGTTCTTC.

This rearrangement joins TRBV2 to TRBJ2-3; 9 nucleotides agree with TRBD1. There are 17 residues in the CDR3. Trimming at V came to 5 bases and at J to 2 bases, leaving 11 bases not matched to a gene. Germline CDR1 and CDR2: SNHLY and FYNNEI. The CDR3 sequence: CASSPRRGTGTTDTQYF. The CDR3 coding sequence is TGTGCCAGCAGTCCCCGTCGGGGGACAGGGACCACAGATACGCAGTATTTT.

In this sample, this clone turned up once. The chain links TRBV7-6 to TRBJ2-1; the match to TRBD2 covers 8 bases. Germline CDR1 is SGHVS and CDR2 is FNYEAQ. The CDR3 spans 16 residues. The trim removed 5 bases at V and 6 bases at J, leaving 12 bases unmatched. In nucleotides, the CDR3 is TGTGCCAGCAGCCCTCATGCGGGAGGTTGGTCCAATGAGCAGTTCTTC. This sequence encodes CASSPHAGGWSNEQFF.

The CDR3 loop reads CASSVNPGGSNLDEKLFF. CDR3 sequence (DNA): TGTGCCAGCAGCGTGAACCCCGGGGGGAGCAACCTGGATGAAAAACTGTTTTTT. The chain has TRBV9 and TRBJ1-4, with D possibly being TRBD1 (5 bases). Trimming shortened V by 2 bases and J by 6 bases, and 23 bases separated the two germline ends. The CDR3 has 18 amino acids. Germline V gene lookup returns CDR1 SGDLS and CDR2 YYNGEE.

V gene TRBV19 combines with J gene TRBJ2-7; weak D call: TRBD2 (6 bases). V was shortened by 7 bases and J by 1 base, with 14 bases between the two germline ends. The CDR3 runs to 14 residues. Germline-derived CDR1 and CDR2 are LNHDA and SQIVND (reference sequence). CDR3 DNA: TGTGCCAGTAAGCCGGAGGGGAGGTCCTACGAGCAGTACTTC. Translated: CASKPEGRSYEQYF.

The table lists this clone with a few counts. This chain uses TRBV29-1 with TRBJ2-3; TRBD1 might be the D (5 bases). V was trimmed by 3 bases and J by 2 bases, leaving 12 bases between them. The CDR3 length is 14 residues. Looked up from germline, CDR1 is SQVTM and CDR2 is ANQGSEA. CDR3 loop: CSVDRMTVTDTQYF. CDR3 DNA sequence: TGCAGCGTTGACCGAATGACAGTCACAGATACGCAGTATTTT.

Only one count was recorded for this clone. The chain joins TRBV4-1 to TRBJ2-7, with D possibly being TRBD1 (6 bases). This CDR3 contains 14 residues. Germline V gene data show CDR1 as MGHRA and CDR2 as YSYEKL. V was cut by 1 base and J by 4 bases, with 11 bases left in between. The CDR3 coding sequence is TGCGCCAGCAGCCAAGTTATGCAGGGGTACGAGCAGTACTTC. This translates into CASSQVMQGYEQYF.

The chain recombines TRBV10-1 with TRBJ2-7, with D possibly matching TRBD2 (7 bases). CDR1 WNHNN and CDR2 SYGVQD come from the germline V gene (reference sequence). V lost 6 bases and J 2 bases, leaving 17 bases between the germline ends. This CDR3 is built from 15 residues. In DNA, the CDR3 is TGCGCCAGCAGGAAACAGGGAGGGGAGACCTACGAGCAGTACTTC. This sequence encodes CASRKQGGETYEQYF.

This clone has a count of ten or more. The gene calls are TRBV5-1 and TRBJ2-2, with a weak D call TRBD2 (5 bases). The ends were cut back, 1 base at V and 2 bases at J, with 15 bases in the middle. Germline V gives CDR1 SGHRS, CDR2 YFSETQ. The CDR3 runs to 17 residues. CDR3: CASSLLGVVANTGELFF. For the CDR3, the DNA is TGCGCCAGCAGCTTGTTGGGAGTGGTGGCTAACACCGGGGAGCTGTTTTTT.

This chain links TRBV6-5 with TRBJ2-7; the match to TRBD2 covers 7 bases. The germline V gene encodes CDR1 MNHEY and CDR2 SVGAGI. The CDR3 is 15 residues long. The junction had 5 bases not matched to a gene; V was cut back by 1 base and J by 2 bases. This CDR3 reads CASSYFLGGTYEQYF. Here the CDR3 DNA reads TGTGCCAGCAGTTACTTCCTGGGAGGGACCTACGAGCAGTACTTC.

The gene calls are TRBV11-2 and TRBJ2-3; tentatively, D is TRBD2 (5 bases). Germline CDR1 reads SGHAT; CDR2 reads FQNNGV. The CDR3 runs 15 residues. The ends were cut back, 1 base at V and 2 bases at J, with 10 bases in the middle. CDR3 coding DNA: TGTGCCAGCAGCTTAGTAGGCGACTACACAGATACGCAGTATTTT. Protein product: CASSLVGDYTDTQYF.

The CDR3, as DNA: TGTGCCAGTAGTATAGGTGTGTGGCCTAGCGACCAAGAGACCCAGTACTTC. Its translation is CASSIGVWPSDQETQYF. The chain joins TRBV19 to TRBJ2-5; TRBD2 is a possible D gene (6 bases). V lost 1 base, J lost 0 bases, and 15 bases lay in between. Germline V lookup: CDR1 LNHDA, CDR2 SQIVND (reference sequence). This CDR3 contains 17 residues.

The gene calls are TRBV27 and TRBJ2-7, with 7 bases aligning to TRBD2. The CDR3 has 14 residues. CDR1 and CDR2 (germline): MNHEY, SMNVEV (reference sequence). Trimming removed 3 bases from V and 2 bases from J; junction bases left unmatched: 4. CDR3 in amino acids: CASSFGGRAYEQYF. CDR3 DNA: TGTGCCAGCAGTTTCGGAGGGAGGGCCTACGAGCAGTACTTC.

This sequence joins TRBV5-1 and TRBJ2-5; D is ambiguous. This CDR3 spans 12 amino acids. Germline V gene sequence: CDR1 SGHRS, CDR2 YFSETQ. Trimming removed 6 bases from V and 2 bases from J, with 8 bases in between. CDR3 in DNA: TGCGCCAGCATGGAGCATCAAGAGACCCAGTACTTC. Protein sequence: CASMEHQETQYF.

The J gene is TRBJ2-7, the V gene TRBV15; 10 positions match TRBD1. Trimming cost V 3 bases and J 12 bases; bases outside gene matches: 11. The germline V gene encodes CDR1 LNHNV and CDR2 YYDKDF (reference sequence). This CDR3 is built from 14 residues. The DNA of the CDR3 is TGTGCCACCAGCAGTCCTGACAGGGGGCAGACTCGGTACTTC. Its protein is CATSSPDRGQTRYF.

The sample holds a few counts of this clone. Its ends do not fully match the called genes, so a read error is possible. The rearrangement joins TRBV7-7 to TRBJ2-7; 7 nucleotides agree with TRBD1. Looked up from germline, CDR1 is SSHAT and CDR2 is FNYEAQ (reference sequence). The CDR3 is 13 residues long. The CDR3 loop is CASSSTGMAEQYF. For the CDR3, the DNA is TGTGCTAGCAGCTCGACAGGGATGGCCGAGCAGTACTTC.

This chain uses TRBV21-1 with TRBJ2-2; no check of the table's D call, TRBD2, against the DNA was made. TRBV21-1 is recorded as a pseudogene. The CDR3 length is 21 residues. The CDR3 region has the DNA TGTGCCAGCAGCAACGTAGGGGAATTAAGACTAGCGGGTAGGGGAACCGGGGAGCTGTTTTTT. Amino acids: CASSNVGELRLAGRGTGELFF.

The chain links TRBV9 to TRBJ1-5, with D possibly TRBD1 on 6 matching bases. The CDR3 spans 15 residues. Germline V gene sequence: CDR1 SGDLS, CDR2 YYNGEE. Deletions cut 0 bases from V and 3 bases from J, with 10 bases between. Here the CDR3 DNA reads TGTGCCAGCAGCGTAGGGGGGCAGTCCAATCAGCCCCAGCATTTT. Amino acids: CASSVGGQSNQPQHF.

This clone appeared a single time. The J gene is TRBJ1-2, the V gene TRBV28; 9 bases match TRBD1. The germline CDR1 and CDR2 sequences are MDHEN and SYDVKM. This CDR3 contains 15 residues. Trimming cost V 5 bases and J 7 bases; bases outside gene matches: 11. In DNA form, the CDR3 reads TGTGCCAGCAGTCTAGGGACAGGGACTTTGGGTGGCTACACCTTC. Its translation is CASSLGTGTLGGYTF.

The rearrangement uses TRBV29-1 and TRBJ1-2, with TRBD1 as a possible D gene (5 bases). The CDR3 sequence is 11 residues long. V was shortened by 4 bases and J by 8 bases, with 11 bases between the two germline ends. CDR1 SQVTM and CDR2 ANQGSEA come from the germline V gene. DNA of the CDR3: TGCAGCGTTGTCGAGACAGAAGGCTACACCTTC. Translated: CSVVETEGYTF.

V usage is TRBV7-8 and J usage is TRBJ1-5; perhaps TRBD1 as D (6 bases). Germline V gives CDR1 SGHVS, CDR2 FQNEAQ. CDR3 length: 17 amino acids. V shed 1 base and J shed 1 base, with 14 bases lying between them. CDR3 nucleotides: TGTGCCAGCAGCTTAGGGAATCGTCAGGGGAGCAATCAGCCCCAGCATTTT. It yields the protein CASSLGNRQGSNQPQHF.

V and J are TRBV7-8 and TRBJ1-3; D is possibly TRBD1 (5 bases). This CDR3 spans 14 amino acids. Trimming removed 5 bases from V and 4 bases from J, with 12 bases in between. Germline V gives CDR1 SGHVS, CDR2 FQNEAQ. CDR3 in amino acids: CASSMTVSGNTIYF. CDR3 nucleotides: TGTGCCAGCAGCATGACAGTGTCCGGAAACACCATATATTTT.

V usage is TRBV5-6 and J usage is TRBJ2-5, with 13 nucleotides matching TRBD2. Losses at the gene ends were 4 bases for V and 4 bases for J; bases not matched to a gene: 7. This CDR3 is 16 amino acids long. From germline, CDR1 is SGHDT and CDR2 YYEEEE. This CDR3 is CASSTGLAGAGETQYF. CDR3 DNA: TGTGCCAGCAGCACCGGACTAGCGGGAGCGGGAGAGACCCAGTACTTC.

This chain connects TRBV4-2 to TRBJ2-5, with TRBD1 matching 10 bases. V shed 3 bases and J 2 bases; nucleotides not matched to a gene: 3. The V gene's germline CDR1 is LGHNA and CDR2 YNFKEQ. The CDR3 extends over 15 amino acids. Here the CDR3 reads CASSQRDRGQETQYF. As DNA, the CDR3 is TGTGCCAGCAGCCAGCGGGACAGGGGTCAAGAGACCCAGTACTTC.

The chain employs TRBV28 and TRBJ1-6, with D perhaps matching TRBD1 (6 bases). The V end was cut by 5 bases, the J end by 9 bases, with 17 bases between. This CDR3 region has 15 residues. From germline, CDR1 is MDHEN and CDR2 SYDVKM. CDR3 coding DNA: TGTGCCAGCAGTCTTAGGGGGACCTCAACTTCACCCCTCCACTTT. Protein: CASSLRGTSTSPLHF.

The gene calls are TRBV6-6 and TRBJ1-6; unclear D gene. CDR3 length equals 12 residues. Trimming took off 5 bases at V and 7 bases at J, with 6 bases between the two ends. The germline V gene has CDR1 MNHNY and CDR2 SVGAGI (reference sequence). CDR3 sequence (DNA): TGTGCCAGCAGTCAATCAAATTCACCCCTCCACTTT. It translates to CASSQSNSPLHF.